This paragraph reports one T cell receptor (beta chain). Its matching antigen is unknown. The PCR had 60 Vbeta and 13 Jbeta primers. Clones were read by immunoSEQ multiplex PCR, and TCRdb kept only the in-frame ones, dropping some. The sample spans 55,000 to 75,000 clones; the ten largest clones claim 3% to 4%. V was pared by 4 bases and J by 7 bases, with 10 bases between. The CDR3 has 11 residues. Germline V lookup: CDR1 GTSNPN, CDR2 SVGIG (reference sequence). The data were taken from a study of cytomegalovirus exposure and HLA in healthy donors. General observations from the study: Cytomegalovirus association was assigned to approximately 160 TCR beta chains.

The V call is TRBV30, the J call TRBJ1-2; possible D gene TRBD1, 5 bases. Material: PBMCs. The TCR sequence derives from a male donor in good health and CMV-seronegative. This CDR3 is CAWTAGVGYTF. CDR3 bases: TGTGCCTGGACCGCGGGGGTTGGCTACACCTTC.